These 19 T cell receptor beta chains originate from one sample sequenced in a study of blood T cell repertoires in COVID-19. Using immunoSEQ multiplex PCR, the repertoire was profiled, and TCRdb retains in-frame clones only, with some absent. The sample holds more than 70,000 clones, 87% seen once. The material sequenced was peripheral blood. The receptors derive from a woman aged 45-60 years with active or convalescent COVID-19.

This chain joins TRBV18 and TRBJ2-6; D call uncertain. Trimming cost V 0 bases and J 0 bases, with 6 bases left between them. There are 16 residues in the CDR3. The germline CDR1 and CDR2 sequences are KGHSH and LQKENI. This CDR3 reads CASSPPRFSGANVLTF. CDR3 in DNA: TGTGCCAGCTCACCACCGAGGTTCTCTGGGGCCAACGTCCTGACTTTC. Full variable domain (remainder filled in from reference TRBV18 and TRBJ2-6): NAGVMQNPRHLVRRRGQEARLRCSPMKGHSHVYWYRQLPEEGLKFMVYLQKENIIDESGMPKERFSAEFPKEGPSILRIQQVVRGDSAAYFCASSPPRFSGANVLTFGAGSRLTVL.

The chain joins TRBV30 to TRBJ1-1; 8 bases fit TRBD1. CDR1 GTSNPN and CDR2 SVGIG come from the germline V gene (reference sequence). V shed 2 bases and J 4 bases; nucleotides not matched to a gene: 0. The CDR3 extends over 12 amino acids. The CDR3 DNA reads as TGTGCCTGGAGTACAGGGGGCACTGAAGCTTTCTTT. Translated, it gives CAWSTGGTEAFF.

This clone was picked up one time. CDR3 sequence reads: CASSPQPGLGGETQYF. Here the CDR3 DNA reads TGTGCCAGCAGCCCCCAGCCGGGACTAGGCGGCGAGACCCAGTACTTC. The J gene is TRBJ2-5, the V gene TRBV7-6; 8 bases agree with TRBD2. Germline assignment: CDR1 SGHVS and CDR2 FNYEAQ. V trimming: 5 bases; J trimming: 5 bases; junction bases outside the gene matches: 13. There are 16 residues in the CDR3.

This chain joins TRBV28 and TRBJ2-3, with 7 nucleotides matching TRBD1. J lost 1 base, V lost 5 bases, and 3 bases had no gene match. The CDR3 spans 14 residues. Per the germline V gene, CDR1 is MDHEN and CDR2 is SYDVKM. CDR3 protein: CASSPGTGTDTQYF. The CDR3 DNA sequence: TGTGCCAGCAGTCCCGGGACAGGCACAGATACGCAGTATTTT.

The J gene is TRBJ2-5, the V gene TRBV7-2, with D unclear. Per the germline V gene, CDR1 is SGHTA and CDR2 is FQGNSA. The germline V and J ends were trimmed by 1 base and 4 bases, with 10 bases remaining between them. The CDR3 runs to 14 residues. The CDR3 DNA sequence: TGTGCCAGCAGCTTAGTCGAGTTTACAGAGACCCAGTACTTC. This sequence encodes CASSLVEFTETQYF. Based on the CDR3 plus reference TRBV7-2 and TRBJ2-5, the full variable domain is GAGVSQSPSNKVTEKGKDVELRCDPISGHTALYWYRQSLGQGLEFLIYFQGNSAPDKSGLPSDRFSAERTGGSVSTLTIQRTQQEDSAVYLCASSLVEFTETQYFGPGTRLLVL.

The rearrangement links TRBV19 to TRBJ1-3; 10 bases line up with TRBD1. This CDR3 spans 14 amino acids. The trim removed 9 bases at V and 3 bases at J, leaving 5 bases unmatched. Germline V gene lookup returns CDR1 LNHDA and CDR2 SQIVND (reference sequence). The CDR3 sequence is CASRQGAIGNTIYF. CDR3 DNA: TGTGCCAGCAGACAGGGGGCGATTGGAAACACCATATATTTT.

The CDR3 sequence: CASSLGHPGETQYF. Written as DNA, the CDR3 is TGCGCCAGCAGCCTGGGACACCCAGGGGAGACCCAGTACTTC. The chain couples TRBV5-1 to TRBJ2-5, with D possibly TRBD1 on 6 matching bases. Germline V gene data show CDR1 as SGHRS and CDR2 as YFSETQ. V was cut by 4 bases and J by 5 bases, with 15 bases left in between. The CDR3 is 14 amino acids.

The CDR3 sequence is CASSPGQGRHGYTF. The CDR3 nucleotides read TGTGCCAGCTCACCAGGGCAGGGAAGGCACGGCTACACCTTC. V and J are TRBV18 and TRBJ1-2; tentatively, D is TRBD1 (5 bases). Between the trimmed V and J ends, which lost 2 bases and 8 bases, there was a span of 15 bases. Germline V gene lookup returns CDR1 KGHSH and CDR2 LQKENI. This CDR3 spans 14 amino acids. Full variable domain (rest looked up from reference TRBV18 and TRBJ1-2): NAGVMQNPRHLVRRRGQEARLRCSPMKGHSHVYWYRQLPEEGLKFMVYLQKENIIDESGMPKERFSAEFPKEGPSILRIQQVVRGDSAAYFCASSPGQGRHGYTFGSGTRLTVV.

The chain is built from TRBV23-1 and TRBJ1-1, with a weak D call TRBD1 (5 bases). TRBV23-1 is assigned to the ORF class and has an uncertain function. CDR3 length: 13 residues. Trimming took 4 bases from V and 6 from J, leaving 12 bases between them. The DNA for the CDR3 is TGCGCCAGCAGTCTCGGGGGAGCCCCTGAAGCTTTCTTT. Translating gives CASSLGGAPEAFF.

The chain joins TRBV5-1 to TRBJ2-7; 10 bases align to TRBD1. The length of the CDR3 is 14 residues. The V segment lost 4 bases and the J segment 4 bases; nucleotides outside the gene matches: 5. CDR1 is SGHRS and CDR2 is YFSETQ in the germline V gene. The CDR3 protein is CASSRGTGDYEQYF. The CDR3 nucleotides read TGCGCCAGCAGCAGGGGGACAGGGGATTACGAGCAGTACTTC.

The chain joins TRBV3-1 (or the pseudogene TRBV3-2) to TRBJ1-1, with D possibly matching TRBD1 (5 bases). Per germline, CDR1 LGHDT and CDR2 YNNKEL (reference sequence). The V gene lost 4 bases and the J gene lost 1 base, with 10 bases spanning the gap. The CDR3 has 14 residues. CDR3 in amino acids: CASSPGGENTEAFF. CDR3 sequence (DNA): TGTGCCAGCAGCCCGGGGGGGGAGAACACTGAAGCTTTCTTT.

This chain links TRBV18 with TRBJ2-7, with 7 bases lining up with TRBD1. CDR3 length: 14 residues. The V gene's germline CDR1 is KGHSH and CDR2 LQKENI. The junction had 8 bases not matched to a gene; V was cut back by 2 bases and J by 7 bases. In DNA form, the CDR3 reads TGTGCCAGCTCACCAGGGACAGCCTCTCGGGAGCAGTACTTC. It is translated as CASSPGTASREQYF.

The chain combines TRBV3-1 (or the pseudogene TRBV3-2) with TRBJ2-5, with 7 bases aligning to TRBD2. The CDR3 is 15 residues long. CDR1 LGHDT and CDR2 YNNKEL come from the germline V gene (reference sequence). V lost 0 bases, J lost 2 bases, and 3 bases stayed unmatched. CDR3 protein: CASSQELALQETQYF. CDR3 nucleotide sequence: TGTGCCAGCAGCCAAGAACTAGCGTTACAAGAGACCCAGTACTTC.

J is TRBJ2-3 and V is TRBV24-1, with 9 positions matching TRBD2. Trimming took 6 bases from V and 5 from J; bases not matched to a gene: 8. CDR3 length equals 15 residues. Germline V gene data show CDR1 as KGHDR and CDR2 as SFDVKD. CDR3 DNA sequence: TGTGCCACCAGTCAGATAGCGGGGGATATAGATACGCAGTATTTT. This gives the protein CATSQIAGDIDTQYF.

The chain employs TRBV4-3 and TRBJ2-1; 9 nucleotides match TRBD2. Germline V gene data show CDR1 as LGHNA and CDR2 as YSLEER. The V and J ends lost 4 bases and 9 bases, in that order; junction bases with no gene match: 10. The CDR3 totals 15 residues. DNA of the CDR3: TGCGCCAGCAGCCGGACCGGGACTAGCCCCTCTGAGCAGTTCTTC. Protein: CASSRTGTSPSEQFF.

This chain joins TRBV6-5 and TRBJ1-1, with no clear D. CDR1 is MNHEY, CDR2 SVGAGI, per germline. The CDR3 runs 15 residues. V lost 3 bases and J 0 bases, leaving 11 bases between the germline ends. CDR3 in DNA: TGTGCCAGCAGTTATAGGCGGGAGTTGAACACTGAAGCTTTCTTT. This encodes CASSYRRELNTEAFF.

V gene TRBV6-5 combines with J gene TRBJ1-2; D is unresolved. V lost 6 bases to trimming and J lost 4 bases, with 12 bases between them. Germline values: CDR1 MNHEY, CDR2 SVGAGI. CDR3 length equals 13 residues. The CDR3 is CASSISETYGYTF. DNA for the CDR3: TGTGCCAGCAGCATTTCGGAGACCTATGGCTACACCTTC.

The rearrangement joins TRBV6-6 to TRBJ1-2; D perhaps matches TRBD1 (5 bases). CDR3 length equals 14 residues. CDR1 and CDR2 from the germline V gene are MNHNY and SVGAGI (reference sequence). V lost 2 bases and J lost 3, with 10 bases in between. CDR3 region: CASSYPQGDYGYTF. The CDR3 coding sequence is TGTGCCAGCAGTTACCCACAAGGGGACTATGGCTACACCTTC.

This clone has just one count. The chain has TRBV21-1 and TRBJ1-4; TRBD1 reflects the table's D call only, with no check against the DNA. TRBV21-1 is assigned pseudogene status. The CDR3 totals 18 residues. The CDR3 nucleotides read TGTGCCAGCACCCCCGGGGGGTTGACGGGACAGGGATTGGAAAAACTGTTTTTT. Translating gives CASTPGGLTGQGLEKLFF.